The 21 T cell receptor beta chains presented below share a single source sample, sequenced in a study of shared clonotypes between healthy human individuals. Method: immunoSEQ multiplex PCR; TCRdb's copy keeps in-frame clones and lacks some. The table includes 2,500,000 or so clones, approximately 93% detected once. The sample taken for sequencing was naive CD4+ T cells from PBMCs. Subset specified: CD45RA+ positively selected. The receptor source for this set is a man in his late teens or twenties in good health. Some clones in this sample may be carry-over from other donors' samples.

This clone was counted once. The sample carries other DNA sequences with the same CDR3. V is TRBV11-2 and J is TRBJ1-3; D is unresolved. The germline V and J ends were trimmed by 1 base and 0 bases, with 7 bases remaining between them. The CDR3 is 15 residues long. Germline values: CDR1 SGHAT, CDR2 FQNNGV. This CDR3 is CASSLGRSSGNTIYF. CDR3 nucleotide sequence: TGTGCCAGCAGCTTAGGCCGTAGCTCTGGAAACACCATATATTTT.

This chain joins TRBV28 and TRBJ2-1; no reliable D call. The V gene lost 7 bases and the J gene lost 2 bases, with 15 bases spanning the gap. The CDR3 is made up of 15 amino acids. The germline gives CDR1 MDHEN, CDR2 SYDVKM. Written as DNA, the CDR3 is TGTGCCAGCACCTCATCACCCTTGCCCTACAATGAGCAGTTCTTC. This gives the protein CASTSSPLPYNEQFF.

The genes are TRBV7-6 and TRBJ2-1; D could derive from TRBD1 or TRBD2 (5 bases each). This CDR3 region has 15 residues. V was pared by 5 bases and J by 8 bases, with 19 bases between. Germline V gene data show CDR1 as SGHVS and CDR2 as FNYEAQ. The CDR3 loop reads CASSPTRESGHEQFF. CDR3 sequence (DNA): TGTGCCAGCAGCCCGACGAGGGAGTCGGGGCATGAGCAGTTCTTC.

CDR3 sequence (DNA): TGTGCCAGTAGTATAGTAGGGGCGAATGGGCATCAGCCCCAGCATTTT. Residues: CASSIVGANGHQPQHF. The chain couples TRBV19 to TRBJ1-5; possibly TRBD1 for D (5 bases). Between the trimmed V and J ends, which lost 1 base and 5 bases, there was a span of 15 bases. There are 16 residues in the CDR3. CDR1 and CDR2 from the germline V gene are LNHDA and SQIVND (reference sequence).

V is TRBV25-1 and J is TRBJ2-5, with 11 bases matching TRBD2. V lost 4 bases to trimming and J lost 5 bases; unmatched junction nucleotides: 3. This CDR3 contains 14 residues. The germline CDR1 and CDR2 sequences are MGHDK and SYGVNS. In DNA, the CDR3 is TGTGCCAGCAGTGGTAGCGGGAGGGGGGAGACCCAGTACTTC. It codes for CASSGSGRGETQYF.

The rearrangement uses TRBV9 and TRBJ2-3, with TRBD2 identical over 13 bases. Trimming removed 4 bases from V and 4 bases from J; junction bases left unmatched: 6. This CDR3 has 16 amino acids. CDR1 SGDLS and CDR2 YYNGEE come from the germline V gene. CDR3 nucleotides: TGTGCCAGCAGCCGAGGACTAGCGGGAGCGGCAGATACGCAGTATTTT. It yields the protein CASSRGLAGAADTQYF.

V gene TRBV7-8 combines with J gene TRBJ2-2, with D uncertain. The CDR3 totals 15 residues. Germline V gene sequence: CDR1 SGHVS, CDR2 FQNEAQ. V was clipped by 2 bases and J by 0 bases, with 7 bases between them. The chain's CDR3 is CASSLSLTNTGELFF. The CDR3 nucleotides read TGTGCCAGCAGCTTAAGTCTGACGAACACCGGGGAGCTGTTTTTT.

This clone was detected once. The rearrangement uses TRBV6-5 and TRBJ1-2; D gene ambiguous. The CDR3 is 14 residues long. Trimming shortened V by 2 bases and J by 8 bases, and 15 bases separated the two germline ends. The germline V gene has CDR1 MNHEY and CDR2 SVGAGI. The CDR3 spells CASSYRAMSWGYTF. As DNA, the CDR3 is TGTGCCAGCAGTTACAGGGCCATGAGTTGGGGCTACACCTTC.

V usage is TRBV19 and J usage is TRBJ1-2, with 10 bases matching TRBD1. Germline V lookup: CDR1 LNHDA, CDR2 SQIVND (reference sequence). The CDR3 has 16 residues. The V and J ends lost 3 bases and 7 bases, in that order; junction bases with no gene match: 11. This CDR3 reads CASSILPGQGSGGYTF. DNA of the CDR3: TGTGCCAGTAGTATTCTCCCGGGACAGGGGAGCGGTGGCTACACCTTC.

The CDR3 sequence: CSVEGDRENIQYF. The CDR3, as DNA: TGCAGCGTTGAGGGAGACAGGGAAAACATTCAGTACTTC. The V and J genes are TRBV29-1 and TRBJ2-4; 7 bases are shared with TRBD1. The CDR3 has 13 amino acids. CDR1 and CDR2 (germline): SQVTM, ANQGSEA. Trimming took 3 bases from V and 5 from J; bases not matched to a gene: 4.

The sample holds one count of this clone. V gene TRBV4-3 combines with J gene TRBJ2-7, with D possibly called TRBD1 or TRBD2 (5 bases each). There are 14 residues in the CDR3. Trimming stripped 0 bases from V and 2 bases from J, with 8 bases between. In germline, CDR1 is LGHNA, CDR2 YSLEER. The DNA of the CDR3 is TGCGCCAGCAGCCAAGATTTGGGGGCCTACGAGCAGTACTTC. Residues: CASSQDLGAYEQYF.

The sample holds one count of this clone. The chain has TRBV7-2 and TRBJ1-1; D gene unclear. Germline values: CDR1 SGHTA, CDR2 FQGNSA. The CDR3 covers 14 residues. Trimming shortened V by 0 bases and J by 4 bases, and 9 bases separated the two germline ends. CDR3 sequence (DNA): TGTGCCAGCAGCTTAGCGCTGGGTGGCACTGAAGCTTTCTTT. It codes for CASSLALGGTEAFF. Based on the CDR3 plus reference TRBV7-2 and TRBJ1-1, the full variable domain is GAGVSQSPSNKVTEKGKDVELRCDPISGHTALYWYRQSLGQGLEFLIYFQGNSAPDKSGLPSDRFSAERTGGSVSTLTIQRTQQEDSAVYLCASSLALGGTEAFFGQGTRLTVV.

A note on this clone: Other DNA sequences in the sample encode the same CDR3. The J gene is TRBJ2-5, the V gene TRBV7-2, with 7 bases matching TRBD2. With 1 base clipped from V and 2 bases from J, the junction kept 1 base outside the gene matches. The germline gives CDR1 SGHTA, CDR2 FQGNSA. This CDR3 has 14 amino acids. The CDR3 region is CASSLGGGQETQYF. The CDR3 nucleotides read TGTGCCAGCAGCTTAGGGGGGGGACAAGAGACCCAGTACTTC. The variable domain in full, with the rest retrieved from reference TRBV7-2 and TRBJ2-5, is GAGVSQSPSNKVTEKGKDVELRCDPISGHTALYWYRQSLGQGLEFLIYFQGNSAPDKSGLPSDRFSAERTGGSVSTLTIQRTQQEDSAVYLCASSLGGGQETQYFGPGTRLLVL.

This chain joins TRBV15 and TRBJ1-4; D might be TRBD1 (5 bases). Trimming cost V 1 base and J 8 bases, with 14 bases left between them. The CDR3 totals 15 residues. CDR1 and CDR2 (germline): LNHNV, YYDKDF (reference sequence). The CDR3 protein is CATSRARQGGEKLFF. CDR3 nucleotide sequence: TGTGCCACCAGCAGAGCTAGGCAGGGCGGCGAAAAACTGTTTTTT.

The genes are TRBV19 and TRBJ2-3; D is undetermined. V was trimmed by 8 bases and J by 0 bases, leaving 9 bases between them. CDR3 length equals 13 residues. The germline gives CDR1 LNHDA, CDR2 SQIVND (reference sequence). The CDR3: CASRRPSTDTQYF. CDR3 DNA: TGTGCCAGTCGTCGACCAAGCACAGATACGCAGTATTTT.

A single count supports this clone. The genes are TRBV4-1 and TRBJ2-2, with 9 bases that match TRBD1. Germline V gene data show CDR1 as MGHRA and CDR2 as YSYEKL. With V trimmed by 5 bases and J by 7 bases, 11 bases remained unmatched. The CDR3 is 16 amino acids. DNA for the CDR3: TGCGCCAGCAGCAAAACAACCGGGACAGGGAACGGGGAGCTGTTTTTT. Its protein is CASSKTTGTGNGELFF.

Concerning this clone itself: Within the sample, other DNA sequences also encode this same CDR3. This chain connects TRBV5-4 to TRBJ2-3; 7 nucleotides agree with TRBD2. The V and J ends lost 2 bases and 0 bases, in that order; junction bases with no gene match: 3. The V gene's germline CDR1 is SGHNT and CDR2 YYREEE (reference sequence). The CDR3 has 15 amino acids. The CDR3 DNA follows: TGTGCCAGCAGCTTAAGCGGGACTAGCACAGATACGCAGTATTTT. Translation gives CASSLSGTSTDTQYF.

V and J are TRBV11-2 and TRBJ2-5; D is perhaps TRBD2 (6 bases). Trimming left V 5 bases short and J 13 bases short, with 20 bases between. Germline CDR1 SGHAT, CDR2 FQNNGV. There are 13 residues in the CDR3. The CDR3 spells CASSPIRARDSYF. The CDR3 nucleotides read TGTGCCAGCAGCCCCATTCGCGCCCGGGACTCGTACTTC.

The CDR3 protein is CASSQDRVSYNEQFF. The CDR3, as DNA: TGTGCCAGCAGCCAAGACAGGGTCTCCTACAATGAGCAGTTCTTC. The chain couples TRBV4-2 to TRBJ2-1, with D perhaps TRBD1 (5 bases). With 0 bases removed from V and 0 bases from J, the gap between germline ends came to 6 bases. This CDR3 has 15 residues. The germline CDR1 and CDR2 sequences are LGHNA and YNFKEQ.

The chain uses TRBV10-3 and TRBJ1-1; D gene ambiguous. Germline V gives CDR1 ENHRY, CDR2 SYGVKD. The V gene lost 6 bases and the J gene lost 0 bases, with 8 bases spanning the gap. The length of the CDR3 is 13 residues. DNA for the CDR3: TGTGCCATCAGGGAAGGGCTGAACACTGAAGCTTTCTTT. Translating it yields CAIREGLNTEAFF.

The chain has TRBV28 and TRBJ2-7, with no clear D. CDR3 length: 16 residues. Germline-derived CDR1 and CDR2 are MDHEN and SYDVKM. The ends were cut back, 3 bases at V and 4 bases at J, with 19 bases in the middle. The CDR3 nucleotides are TGTGCCAGCAGTTTCCTTCGAGACACACTCTCATACGAGCAGTACTTC. This translates into CASSFLRDTLSYEQYF. Full variable domain (rest looked up from reference TRBV28 and TRBJ2-7): DVKVTQSSRYLVKRTGEKVFLECVQDMDHENMFWYRQDPGLGLRLIYFSYDVKMKEKGDIPEGYSVSREKKERFSLILESASTNQTSMYLCASSFLRDTLSYEQYFGPGTRLTVT.